The 19 T cell receptor beta chains below all came from one sample that was sequenced in a study of vaccination effects on CD4 cells after COVID-19. TCRdb's table, derived via immunoSEQ multiplex PCR, lists solely in-frame clones and lacks some. This sample yields about 66,000 clones, of which approximately 76% are seen a single time; 0.8% to 1% belongs to the top ten. Antigen-specific CD4+ T cells expanded by the ViraFEST assay with viral peptide pools were then sequenced. Upon completion of approximately ten days in culture, CD4+ T cells were isolated. Two-dose BNT162b2 or mRNA-1273 vaccination was given to participants. The antigens of these receptors remain unknown. Material: CD4+ T cells from PBMCs cultured with HCoV-OC43 spike peptides, obtained after COVID-19 vaccination. Subset here: HCoV-OC43 spike overlapping peptide pool stimulation. These receptors came from a human donor who received a COVID-19 vaccine.

The chain employs TRBV5-4 and TRBJ2-3; TRBD1 matches 8 bases. V lost 4 bases and J lost 1; bases outside the gene matches: 5. Germline lookup yields CDR1 SGHNT and CDR2 YYREEE (reference sequence). CDR3 length equals 15 residues. This CDR3 reads CASSPTGVRTDTQYF. In DNA, the CDR3 is TGTGCCAGCAGCCCGACAGGGGTGCGCACAGATACGCAGTATTTT.

The chain couples TRBV28 to TRBJ1-5; a possible D gene is TRBD1 (6 bases). The CDR3 consists of 16 residues. The V gene lost 8 bases and the J gene lost 1 base, with 18 bases spanning the gap. Germline assignment: CDR1 MDHEN and CDR2 SYDVKM. Here the CDR3 DNA reads TGTGCCAGCGGCGCTTTAGGGGGGAGAAGCAATCAGCCCCAGCATTTT. Protein: CASGALGGRSNQPQHF.

This chain uses TRBV5-4 with TRBJ2-1; D possibly corresponds to TRBD1 (5 bases). Trimming stripped 0 bases from V and 0 bases from J, with 10 bases between. Germline-derived CDR1 and CDR2 are SGHNT and YYREEE (reference sequence). The CDR3 sequence is 16 residues long. CDR3 DNA: TGTGCCAGCAGCTTGGGGGGCGCCGTCTCCTACAATGAGCAGTTCTTC. This codes for CASSLGGAVSYNEQFF.

The CDR3 nucleotides are TGTGCCAGCAGCTTTGGACAGGGTTACGAGCAGTACGTC. Its translation is CASSFGQGYEQYV. The V and J genes are TRBV7-2 and TRBJ2-7; 8 positions match TRBD1. Per germline, CDR1 SGHTA and CDR2 FQGNSA. There are 13 residues in the CDR3. V trimming: 3 bases; J trimming: 4 bases; junction bases outside the gene matches: 2.

The chain combines TRBV5-1 with TRBJ1-5, with a weak D call TRBD1 (5 bases). Germline lookup yields CDR1 SGHRS and CDR2 YFSETQ. The CDR3 length is 14 residues. Trimming removed 4 bases from V and 4 bases from J, with 12 bases in between. CDR3 nucleotide sequence: TGCGCCAGCAGCGAGGGGTTAGGTAATCAGCCCCAGCATTTT. Protein: CASSEGLGNQPQHF.

The chain uses TRBV6-5 and TRBJ1-2; D is unclear. Trimming removed 2 bases from V and 0 bases from J, with 10 bases in between. This CDR3 contains 15 residues. Germline values: CDR1 MNHEY, CDR2 SVGAGI. The CDR3 nucleotides are TGTGCCAGCAGTTACATAGCCCGACCTAACTATGGCTACACCTTC. The encoded protein is CASSYIARPNYGYTF.

The chain links TRBV19 to TRBJ1-1, with D maybe TRBD1 (5 bases). Trimming shortened V by 4 bases and J by 4 bases, and 10 bases separated the two germline ends. Germline CDR1 is LNHDA and CDR2 is SQIVND (reference sequence). CDR3 length: 13 residues. DNA for the CDR3: TGTGCCAGTAGTAGAAGGGGAACCACTGAAGCTTTCTTT. As protein: CASSRRGTTEAFF.

The chain has TRBV20-1 and TRBJ1-2; D remains unclear. This CDR3 has 11 amino acids. The germline V and J ends were trimmed by 0 bases and 8 bases, with 7 bases remaining between them. Germline V gene lookup returns CDR1 DFQATT and CDR2 SNEGSKA (reference sequence). The CDR3 DNA sequence: TGCAGTGCTAGAGAGCCTGGAGGCTACACCTTC. It codes for CSAREPGGYTF.

The chain recombines TRBV3-1 (or the pseudogene TRBV3-2) with TRBJ2-7; possible D gene TRBD1, 7 bases. In germline, CDR1 is LGHDT, CDR2 YNNKEL (reference sequence). V was clipped by 6 bases and J by 3 bases, with 12 bases between them. CDR3 length: 13 residues. CDR3 nucleotides: TGTGCCAGCAGGGACAGGACTATCTACGAGCAGTACGTC. Its translation is CASRDRTIYEQYV.

This clone occurred a few times. The chain carries TRBV20-1 and TRBJ1-2, with D possibly matching TRBD1 (5 bases). CDR3 length: 11 amino acids. Trimming removed 7 bases from V and 3 bases from J, with 9 bases in between. Germline loops: CDR1 DFQATT, CDR2 SNEGSKA (reference sequence). The CDR3 region has the DNA TGCAGTGACCGGGGGGACTATGGCTACACCTTC. Translating gives CSDRGDYGYTF.

The chain is built from TRBV5-5 and TRBJ2-7, with D maybe TRBD2 (5 bases). V was pared by 0 bases and J by 3 bases, with 16 bases between. The germline gives CDR1 SGHKS, CDR2 YYEKEE (reference sequence). The CDR3 has 16 residues. The CDR3 sequence is CASSLGLAAEVYEQYV. CDR3 DNA: TGTGCCAGCAGCTTGGGATTGGCAGCGGAGGTCTACGAGCAGTACGTC.

The chain is built from TRBV28 and TRBJ1-5; 8 bases agree with TRBD1. The germline V gene has CDR1 MDHEN and CDR2 SYDVKM. The V and J ends lost 6 bases and 3 bases, in that order; junction bases with no gene match: 7. The CDR3 spans 15 residues. CDR3 DNA sequence: TGTGCCAGCAGCGGACAGGGAGGGGACAATCAGCCCCAGCATTTT. Translated: CASSGQGGDNQPQHF.

The chain has TRBV5-1 and TRBJ2-3; 7 bases line up with TRBD1. V shed 4 bases and J 1 base; nucleotides not matched to a gene: 9. There are 16 residues in the CDR3. Germline V CDR1 and CDR2: SGHRS, YFSETQ. The CDR3 region has the DNA TGCGCCAGCAGCCCTCGACAGGGTTTTCGCACAGATACGCAGTATTTT. It is translated as CASSPRQGFRTDTQYF.

This clone was seen a handful of times. The chain carries TRBV6-4 and TRBJ1-2, with TRBD1 as a possible D gene (5 bases). The CDR3 contains 15 residues. The V gene's germline CDR1 is MRHNA and CDR2 SNTAGT. Trimming removed 2 bases from V and 0 bases from J, with 10 bases in between. The DNA for the CDR3 is TGTGCCAGCAGTGACGGGGGACGGACTAACTATGGCTACACCTTC. As protein: CASSDGGRTNYGYTF.

This CDR3 reads CATSTRAGGMETQYF. CDR3 coding DNA: TGTGCCACCAGCACAAGAGCGGGGGGGATGGAGACCCAGTACTTC. The chain uses TRBV15 and TRBJ2-5, with 10 positions matching TRBD2. With 4 bases clipped from V and 5 bases from J, the junction kept 7 bases outside the gene matches. Germline V gene data show CDR1 as LNHNV and CDR2 as YYDKDF (reference sequence). The CDR3 is 15 residues long.

This chain uses TRBV7-3 with TRBJ2-3; 7 bases fit TRBD2. The germline CDR1 and CDR2 sequences are SGHTA and FQGTGA. With V trimmed by 5 bases and J by 6 bases, 8 bases remained unmatched. There are 14 residues in the CDR3. The CDR3 region is CASSPLAARDTQYF. CDR3 bases: TGTGCCAGCAGCCCGCTAGCGGCTCGGGATACGCAGTATTTT.

The chain joins TRBV27 to TRBJ2-3, with TRBD2 matching over 12 bases. Germline V gene lookup returns CDR1 MNHEY and CDR2 SMNVEV (reference sequence). Unmatched junction bases numbered 4, after V lost 4 bases and J lost 2 bases. The CDR3 consists of 16 residues. The CDR3 DNA sequence: TGTGCCAGCAGTTCGGGACTAGCGGGTGTCACAGATACGCAGTATTTT. This encodes CASSSGLAGVTDTQYF.

This clone appeared a few times. The genes are TRBV18 and TRBJ2-7, with D perhaps TRBD1 (6 bases). CDR3 length equals 14 residues. V dropped 5 bases and J dropped 2 bases, with 13 bases sitting between them. Per the germline V gene, CDR1 is KGHSH and CDR2 is LQKENI. The CDR3: CASSLTTGAYEQYV. The CDR3, as DNA: TGTGCCAGCTCATTAACGACAGGAGCCTACGAGCAGTACGTC.

The V and J genes are TRBV5-1 and TRBJ2-7; possible D gene TRBD2, 6 bases. The length of the CDR3 is 12 residues. V was trimmed by 0 bases and J by 10 bases, leaving 11 bases between them. CDR1 is SGHRS, CDR2 YFSETQ, per germline. For the CDR3, the DNA is TGCGCCAGCAGCTTGGAAAGGGGAGGCCAGTACGTC. Translation gives CASSLERGGQYV.